One sample yielded the 16 T cell receptor beta chains listed below, sequenced in a study of post-analysis software for immune sequencing data. The study, taken as a whole, reports: The five TRBV segments detected at higher frequency in patients than in controls included TRBV5-6, TRBV5-1 and TRBV20-1.

Antigens of these TCRs are unknown. Carried by the TCR beta cDNA libraries were unique molecular identifiers. From the PCR reads, TCRdb called clonotypes with MiXCR, one entry per CDR3 protein. The sample lists roughly 600,000 distinct CDR3 sequences, roughly 45% seen once, with around 1.7% in the top ten. The sequencing sample was made of blood. The receptors shown here come from a girl aged 5 to 17 with multiple sclerosis.

V gene TRBV27 combines with J gene TRBJ2-1, with 8 bases identical to TRBD2. Per the germline V gene, CDR1 is MNHEY and CDR2 is SMNVEV (reference sequence). V gave up 0 bases and J gave up 8 bases; unmatched junction bases: 18. This CDR3 is 19 amino acids long. CDR3 sequence reads: CASSLSITLAGGPLDEQFF. The CDR3 DNA reads as TGTGCCAGCAGTTTATCTATTACGCTAGCGGGCGGGCCCTTGGATGAGCAGTTCTTC.

The chain carries TRBV15 and TRBJ2-7; D is unclear. Per the germline V gene, CDR1 is LNHNV and CDR2 is YYDKDF (reference sequence). Between the trimmed V and J ends, which lost 0 bases and 3 bases, there was a span of 9 bases. The CDR3 is 14 amino acids. The chain's CDR3 is CATSREARHYEQYF. CDR3 nucleotides: TGTGCCACCAGCAGAGAGGCTCGTCACTACGAGCAGTACTTC.

The chain is built from TRBV6-5 and TRBJ2-2; perhaps TRBD2 as D (6 bases). Between the trimmed V and J ends, which lost 1 base and 5 bases, there was a span of 17 bases. The CDR3 loop spans 17 amino acids. Germline V gene sequence: CDR1 MNHEY, CDR2 SVGAGI. The CDR3 here is CASSYWGLLQLTGELFF. The CDR3 DNA follows: TGTGCCAGCAGTTACTGGGGACTCCTCCAGCTGACCGGGGAGCTGTTTTTT.

V usage is TRBV7-9 and J usage is TRBJ2-7; D is perhaps TRBD1 (6 bases). Near its end, the DNA agrees better with TRBJ2-4, so the J call may be wrong. Germline CDR1 is SEHNR and CDR2 is FQNEAQ (reference sequence). This CDR3 spans 15 amino acids. CDR3 in DNA: TGTGCCAGCAGCTTAACTCAGGGGGCCAAAAACATTCAGTACTTC. This gives the protein CASSLTQGAKNIQYF.

As concerns this clonotype: One end of the junction is discordant with germline, which a read error may explain. The chain combines TRBV10-3 with TRBJ2-6, with 9 bases matching TRBD1. The CDR3 extends over 15 amino acids. Germline loops: CDR1 ENHRY, CDR2 SYGVKD. The CDR3 is CTIRQGVSGANVLTF. CDR3 DNA sequence: TGTACCATCAGACAGGGGGTTTCTGGGGCCAACGTCCTGACTTTC.

The J gene is TRBJ2-5, the V gene TRBV28, with unresolved D. Trimming shortened V by 3 bases and J by 2 bases, and 19 bases separated the two germline ends. CDR3 length: 17 amino acids. The germline V gene has CDR1 MDHEN and CDR2 SYDVKM. In DNA form, the CDR3 reads TGTGCCAGCAGTTTCGGTCTCCCGAGATTTCGTCAAGAGACCCAGTACTTC. It codes for CASSFGLPRFRQETQYF.

The chain joins TRBV12-3 or TRBV12-4 to TRBJ2-1; 14 bases align to TRBD2. V was clipped by 3 bases and J by 9 bases; unmatched bases: 7. The CDR3 is 16 amino acids. The CDR3 coding sequence is TGTGCCAGCAGTTTTGCCGGGACTAGCGGGAGAAGTGAGCAGTTCTTC. It encodes CASSFAGTSGRSEQFF.

There are a few counts of this clonotype. This chain joins TRBV6-6 and TRBJ2-7, with 10 positions matching TRBD1. Trimming at V came to 8 bases and at J to 2 bases, leaving 6 bases not matched to a gene. Germline V gives CDR1 MNHNY, CDR2 SVGAGI (reference sequence). The CDR3 sequence is 14 residues long. In nucleotides, the CDR3 is TGTGCCAGCGATAGCGGGACAGGGGCCTACGAGCAGTACTTC. It encodes CASDSGTGAYEQYF.

The chain couples TRBV20-1 to TRBJ1-2; D not resolved. V was clipped by 7 bases and J by 2 bases, with 14 bases between them. The CDR3 sequence is 13 residues long. Germline loops: CDR1 DFQATT, CDR2 SNEGSKA (reference sequence). The CDR3 bases are TGCAGTGGGACGACGTTAGGGAACTATGGCTACACCTTC. It yields the protein CSGTTLGNYGYTF.

The sample holds a few counts of this clonotype. V usage is TRBV29-1 and J usage is TRBJ2-2; no clear D. Per the germline V gene, CDR1 is SQVTM and CDR2 is ANQGSEA. The CDR3 contains 14 residues. The V and J ends lost 2 bases and 0 bases respectively, with 7 bases between them. CDR3 nucleotides: TGCAGCGTTGAAAGACAAGCGAACACCGGGGAGCTGTTTTTT. This sequence encodes CSVERQANTGELFF.

This clonotype was seen a handful of times. The chain recombines TRBV29-1 with TRBJ2-5, with a possible D match to TRBD2 (6 bases). Trimming removed 4 bases from V and 5 bases from J, with 14 bases in between. CDR3 length: 13 amino acids. Germline CDR1 reads SQVTM; CDR2 reads ANQGSEA. CDR3 sequence reads: CSVGNLRGETQYF. For the CDR3, the DNA is TGCAGCGTTGGGAACCTCCGGGGGGAGACCCAGTACTTC.

The V gene is TRBV14, the J gene TRBJ2-4; D gene unclear. The DNA end is more similar to TRBJ2-7, so the J call may be wrong. Germline CDR1 and CDR2: SGHDN and FVKESK. The CDR3 spans 16 residues. CDR3 sequence: CASSPFRVPKAHEQYF. DNA for the CDR3: TGTGCCAGCAGCCCCTTCCGGGTTCCCAAGGCCCACGAGCAGTACTTC.

This clonotype has more than one count but fewer than ten. The chain links TRBV6-4 to TRBJ1-2, with TRBD1 matching 11 bases. Looked up from germline, CDR1 is MRHNA and CDR2 is SNTAGT. After removal of 6 bases from V and 4 bases from J, the junction contained 7 bases not matched to a gene. This CDR3 is 15 amino acids long. This CDR3 reads CASRPGQGAGYGYTF. CDR3 DNA: TGTGCCAGCAGACCCGGACAGGGGGCTGGCTATGGCTACACCTTC.

This clonotype was detected many times. The rearrangement links TRBV6-1 to TRBJ2-6, with TRBD1 as a possible D gene (6 bases). Looked up from germline, CDR1 is MNHNS and CDR2 is SASEGT. The CDR3 extends over 15 amino acids. Trimming stripped 5 bases from V and 4 bases from J, with 12 bases between. The CDR3 loop is CASSSQGNGANVLTF. The CDR3 DNA sequence: TGTGCCAGCAGTTCTCAGGGGAACGGGGCCAACGTCCTGACTTTC.

The V and J genes are TRBV20-1 and TRBJ2-7, with 10 bases aligning to TRBD1. The CDR3 consists of 13 residues. From germline, CDR1 is DFQATT and CDR2 SNEGSKA (reference sequence). V lost 4 bases, J lost 2 bases, and 2 bases stayed unmatched. The CDR3 region is CSATDRGPYEQYF. In DNA form, the CDR3 reads TGCAGTGCTACTGACAGGGGGCCCTACGAGCAGTACTTC.

This clonotype was detected a few times. The V call is TRBV3-1, the J call TRBJ2-1, with TRBD2 as a possible D gene (6 bases). Germline loops: CDR1 LGHDT, CDR2 YNNKEL (reference sequence). The CDR3 is made up of 15 amino acids. Between the trimmed V and J ends, which lost 3 bases and 4 bases, there was a span of 13 bases. CDR3 region: CASSHRLGTYNEQFF. CDR3 DNA sequence: TGTGCCAGCAGCCATAGACTAGGGACTTACAATGAGCAGTTCTTC.